A selection of T cell receptor beta chains follows, all from one sample in a study of CD8 T cells in Susac syndrome. TCRdb passed the immunoSEQ multiplex PCR reads through MiXCR, listing each CDR3 protein once. The repertoire holds about 240,000 distinct CDR3 sequences, with 90% to 97% as singletons. The sequenced sample consisted of CD4+ T cells from PBMCs. The receptor source for this set is a human donor with Susac syndrome. The CDR3 runs from the conserved cysteine through the conserved F or W. The order of the fields is V gene, D gene, J gene, clone size, CDR3 protein, CDR3 DNA. A D gene is named only where the DNA matches it firmly. Clone size is stated in some rows and not others, as once, few, many or a class when expanded.

v_gene: TRBV12-3/TRBV12-4; d_gene: -; j_gene: TRBJ2-5; abundance: -; CDR3aa: CASSFRETQYF; CDR3nt: TGTGCCAGCAGTTTTCGGGAGACCCAGTACTTC
v_gene: TRBV12-3/TRBV12-4; d_gene: TRBD1; j_gene: TRBJ1-5; abundance: -; CDR3aa: CASSPNQGAIAGQPQHF; CDR3nt: TGTGCCAGCAGTCCTAACCAGGGGGCGATTGCGGGTCAGCCCCAGCATTTT
v_gene: TRBV27; d_gene: TRBD1; j_gene: TRBJ2-3; abundance: -; CDR3aa: CASSLFVTGPDTQYF; CDR3nt: TGTGCCAGCAGTTTATTCGTGACAGGGCCAGATACGCAGTATTTT
v_gene: TRBV28; d_gene: TRBD1; j_gene: TRBJ2-3; abundance: -; CDR3aa: CASSSRGLGTDTQYF; CDR3nt: TGTGCCAGCAGTTCTAGGGGGCTAGGCACAGATACGCAGTATTTT
v_gene: TRBV6-1; d_gene: -; j_gene: TRBJ1-5; abundance: -; CDR3aa: CASSEDPGNQPQHF; CDR3nt: TGTGCCAGCAGTGAAGACCCCGGCAATCAGCCCCAGCATTTT
v_gene: TRBV3-1; d_gene: -; j_gene: TRBJ2-7; abundance: -; CDR3aa: CAPYRHEQYF; CDR3nt: TGTGCACCGTACAGGCACGAGCAGTACTTC
v_gene: TRBV20-1; d_gene: -; j_gene: TRBJ2-7; abundance: -; CDR3aa: CSASGTPTYEQYF; CDR3nt: TGCAGTGCTTCCGGGACTCCCACCTACGAGCAGTACTTC
v_gene: TRBV19; d_gene: -; j_gene: TRBJ2-7; abundance: -; CDR3aa: CASSMGHSYEQYF; CDR3nt: TGTGCCAGTAGTATGGGCCACTCCTACGAGCAGTACTTC
v_gene: TRBV2; d_gene: TRBD1; j_gene: TRBJ2-7; abundance: -; CDR3aa: CATRNRGYEQYF; CDR3nt: TGTGCCACACGGAACAGGGGATACGAGCAGTACTTC
v_gene: TRBV10-3; d_gene: TRBD2; j_gene: TRBJ2-1; abundance: once; CDR3aa: CAISVGLAEANEQFF; CDR3nt: TGTGCCATCAGTGTAGGGCTAGCGGAAGCTAATGAGCAGTTCTTC
v_gene: TRBV15; d_gene: TRBD2; j_gene: TRBJ2-3; abundance: -; CDR3aa: CATSSNYGAGGPTDTQYF; CDR3nt: TGTGCCACCAGCTCGAACTATGGAGCGGGAGGGCCGACAGATACGCAGTATTTT
v_gene: TRBV14; d_gene: TRBD2; j_gene: TRBJ2-1; abundance: -; CDR3aa: CASSQVTGGPRNNEQFF; CDR3nt: TGTGCCAGCAGCCAAGTGACGGGAGGGCCGAGGAACAATGAGCAGTTCTTC
v_gene: TRBV29-1; d_gene: -; j_gene: TRBJ2-7; abundance: -; CDR3aa: CSVESRDEQYF; CDR3nt: TGCAGCGTTGAATCCCGGGACGAGCAGTACTTC
v_gene: TRBV7-9; d_gene: -; j_gene: TRBJ2-3; abundance: -; CDR3aa: CASTASGTTQYF; CDR3nt: TGTGCCAGCACCGCGTCCGGGACCACGCAGTATTTT
v_gene: TRBV29-1; d_gene: -; j_gene: TRBJ2-7; abundance: -; CDR3aa: CSLMDGAYEQYF; CDR3nt: TGCAGCCTTATGGACGGTGCCTACGAGCAGTACTTC
v_gene: TRBV18; d_gene: -; j_gene: TRBJ2-5; abundance: -; CDR3aa: CASSPNVQETQYF; CDR3nt: TGTGCCAGCTCACCCAACGTACAAGAGACCCAGTACTTC
v_gene: TRBV20-1; d_gene: -; j_gene: TRBJ2-7; abundance: -; CDR3aa: CSARAGTDTYEQYF; CDR3nt: TGCAGTGCTAGGGCGGGGACAGACACCTACGAGCAGTACTTC
v_gene: TRBV20-1; d_gene: -; j_gene: TRBJ2-5; abundance: once; CDR3aa: CSAWGGPKETQYF; CDR3nt: TGCAGTGCTTGGGGGGGGCCGAAGGAGACCCAGTACTTC